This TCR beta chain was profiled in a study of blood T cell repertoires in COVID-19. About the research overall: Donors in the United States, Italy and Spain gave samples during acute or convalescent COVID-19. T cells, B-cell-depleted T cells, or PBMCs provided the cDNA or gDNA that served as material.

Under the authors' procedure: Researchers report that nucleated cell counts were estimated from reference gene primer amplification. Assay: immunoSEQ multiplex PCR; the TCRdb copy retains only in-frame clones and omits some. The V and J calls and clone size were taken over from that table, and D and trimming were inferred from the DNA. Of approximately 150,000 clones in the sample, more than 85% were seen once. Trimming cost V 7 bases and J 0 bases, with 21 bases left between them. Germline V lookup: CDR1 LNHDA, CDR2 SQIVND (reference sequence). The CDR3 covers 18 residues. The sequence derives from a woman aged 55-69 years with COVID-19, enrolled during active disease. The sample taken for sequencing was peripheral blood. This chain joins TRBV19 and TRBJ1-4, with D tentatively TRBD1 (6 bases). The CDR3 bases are TGTGCCAGTACCCGGGGCAGGGGCCCTACCGCAACTAATGAAAAACTGTTTTTT. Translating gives CASTRGRGPTATNEKLFF.